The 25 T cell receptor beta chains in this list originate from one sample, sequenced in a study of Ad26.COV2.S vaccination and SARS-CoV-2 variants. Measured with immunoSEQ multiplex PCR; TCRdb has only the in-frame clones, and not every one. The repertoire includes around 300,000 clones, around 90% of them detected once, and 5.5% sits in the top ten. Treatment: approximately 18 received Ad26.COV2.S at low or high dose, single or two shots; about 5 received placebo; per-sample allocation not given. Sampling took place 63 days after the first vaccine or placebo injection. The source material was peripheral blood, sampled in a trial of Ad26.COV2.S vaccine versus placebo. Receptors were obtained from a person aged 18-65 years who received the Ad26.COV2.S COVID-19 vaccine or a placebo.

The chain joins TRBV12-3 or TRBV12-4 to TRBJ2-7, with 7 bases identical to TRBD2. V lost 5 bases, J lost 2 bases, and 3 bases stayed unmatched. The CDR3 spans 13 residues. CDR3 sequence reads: CASSAGRAYEQYF. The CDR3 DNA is TGTGCCAGCAGTGCAGGGAGGGCCTACGAGCAGTACTTC.

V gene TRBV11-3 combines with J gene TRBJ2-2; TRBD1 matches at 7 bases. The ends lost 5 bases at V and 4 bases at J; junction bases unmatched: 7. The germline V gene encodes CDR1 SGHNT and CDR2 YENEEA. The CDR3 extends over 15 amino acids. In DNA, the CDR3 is TGTGCCAGCAGCCGGGACAGCCACCTCACCGGGGAGCTGTTTTTT. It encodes CASSRDSHLTGELFF.

CDR3 in amino acids: CASNVIDRNTEAFF. The CDR3 DNA is TGTGCCAGCAATGTGATAGACAGGAACACTGAAGCTTTCTTT. This chain links TRBV2 with TRBJ1-1; possible D gene TRBD1, 5 bases. V was shortened by 7 bases and J by 1 base, with 13 bases between the two germline ends. The CDR3 contains 14 residues. Germline V CDR1 and CDR2: SNHLY, FYNNEI.

CDR3 in DNA: TGTGCCAGTAGTTTCTGGGCCCCCACAGATACGCAGTATTTT. Its protein is CASSFWAPTDTQYF. The V gene is TRBV19, the J gene TRBJ2-3; the D is unclear. V was pared by 5 bases and J by 2 bases, with 11 bases between. This CDR3 is built from 14 residues. Germline V gene sequence: CDR1 LNHDA, CDR2 SQIVND (reference sequence).

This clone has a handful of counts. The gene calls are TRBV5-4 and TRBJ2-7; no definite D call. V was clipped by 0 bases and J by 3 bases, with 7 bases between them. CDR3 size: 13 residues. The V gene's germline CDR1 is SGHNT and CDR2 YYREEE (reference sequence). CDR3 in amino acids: CASSLDGYYEQYF. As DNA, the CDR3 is TGTGCCAGCAGCTTGGACGGATACTACGAGCAGTACTTC. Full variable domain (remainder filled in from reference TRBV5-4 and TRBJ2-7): ETGVTQSPTHLIKTRGQQVTLRCSSQSGHNTVSWYQQALGQGPQFIFQYYREEENGRGNFPPRFSGLQFPNYSSELNVNALELDDSALYLCASSLDGYYEQYFGPGTRLTVT.

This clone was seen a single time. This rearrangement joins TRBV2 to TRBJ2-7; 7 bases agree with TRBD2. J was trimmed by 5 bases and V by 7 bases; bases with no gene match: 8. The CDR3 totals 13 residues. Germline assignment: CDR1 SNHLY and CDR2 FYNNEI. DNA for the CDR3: TGTGCCAGCATCCATCGACTAGCCCACGAGCAGTACGTC. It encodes CASIHRLAHEQYV.

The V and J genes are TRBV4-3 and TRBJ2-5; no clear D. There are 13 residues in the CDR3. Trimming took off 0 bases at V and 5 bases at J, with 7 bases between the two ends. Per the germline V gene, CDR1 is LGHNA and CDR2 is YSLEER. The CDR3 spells CASSQDTTETQYF. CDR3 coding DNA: TGCGCCAGCAGCCAAGACACTACGGAGACCCAGTACTTC.

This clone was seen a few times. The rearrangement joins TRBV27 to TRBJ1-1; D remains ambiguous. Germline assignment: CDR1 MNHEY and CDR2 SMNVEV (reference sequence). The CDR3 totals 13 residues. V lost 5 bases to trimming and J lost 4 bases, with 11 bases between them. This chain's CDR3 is CASSRGPSTEAFF. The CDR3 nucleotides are TGTGCCAGCAGTCGAGGCCCGAGCACTGAAGCTTTCTTT.

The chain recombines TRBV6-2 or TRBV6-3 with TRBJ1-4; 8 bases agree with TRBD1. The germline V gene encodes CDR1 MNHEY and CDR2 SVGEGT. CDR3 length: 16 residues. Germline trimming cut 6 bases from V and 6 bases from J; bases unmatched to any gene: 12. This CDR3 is CASSTWRLDRDEKLFF. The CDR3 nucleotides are TGTGCCAGCAGCACCTGGCGTCTGGACAGGGATGAAAAACTGTTTTTT.

This chain's CDR3 is CASRPAGGYGYTF. The CDR3 nucleotides are TGTGCCAGCAGACCGGCAGGGGGCTATGGCTACACCTTC. The gene calls are TRBV5-6 and TRBJ1-2; the match to TRBD1 covers 7 bases. CDR3 length: 13 residues. CDR1 is SGHDT, CDR2 YYEEEE, per germline. The ends lost 5 bases at V and 4 bases at J; junction bases unmatched: 5.

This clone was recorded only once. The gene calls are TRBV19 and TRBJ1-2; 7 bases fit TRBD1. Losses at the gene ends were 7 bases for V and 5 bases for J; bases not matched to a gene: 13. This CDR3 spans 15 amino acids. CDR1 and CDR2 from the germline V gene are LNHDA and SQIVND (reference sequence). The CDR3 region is CASTTEGAGWYGYTF. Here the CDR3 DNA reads TGTGCCAGTACCACCGAGGGGGCTGGATGGTATGGCTACACCTTC.

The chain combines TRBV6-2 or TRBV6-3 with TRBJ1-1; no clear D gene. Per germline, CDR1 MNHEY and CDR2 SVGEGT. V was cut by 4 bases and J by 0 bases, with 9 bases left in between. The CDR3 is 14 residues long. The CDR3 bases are TGTGCCAGCAGTTTGACGGGGTTGAACACTGAAGCTTTCTTT. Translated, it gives CASSLTGLNTEAFF.

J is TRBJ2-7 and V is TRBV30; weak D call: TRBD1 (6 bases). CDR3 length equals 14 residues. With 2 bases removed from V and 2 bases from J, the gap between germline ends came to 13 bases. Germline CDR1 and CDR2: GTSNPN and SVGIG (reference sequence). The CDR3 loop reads CAWSPTGPPYEQYV. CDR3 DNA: TGTGCCTGGAGTCCAACAGGGCCCCCCTACGAGCAGTACGTC.

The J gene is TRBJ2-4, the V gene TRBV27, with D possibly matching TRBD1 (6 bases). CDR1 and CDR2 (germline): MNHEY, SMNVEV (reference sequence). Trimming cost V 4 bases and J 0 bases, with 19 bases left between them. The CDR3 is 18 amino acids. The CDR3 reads CASSSIVGTPKAKNIQYF. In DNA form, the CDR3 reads TGTGCCAGCAGTTCTATTGTTGGGACACCAAAAGCCAAAAACATTCAGTACTTC.

The CDR3 is CATRARDTTNEKLFF. For the CDR3, the DNA is TGTGCCACCAGGGCCAGGGACACAACTAATGAAAAACTGTTTTTT. The chain is built from TRBV15 and TRBJ1-4, with a tentative D call TRBD1 (6 bases). V was cut by 6 bases and J by 0 bases, with 11 bases left in between. The CDR3 spans 15 residues. Germline V CDR1 and CDR2: LNHNV, YYDKDF (reference sequence). The full variable domain, its missing parts supplied by reference TRBV15 and TRBJ1-4, is DAMVIQNPRYQVTQFGKPVTLSCSQTLNHNVMYWYQQKSSQAPKLLFHYYDKDFNNEADTPDNFQSRRPNTSFCFLDIRSPGLGDTAMYLCATRARDTTNEKLFFGSGTQLSVL.

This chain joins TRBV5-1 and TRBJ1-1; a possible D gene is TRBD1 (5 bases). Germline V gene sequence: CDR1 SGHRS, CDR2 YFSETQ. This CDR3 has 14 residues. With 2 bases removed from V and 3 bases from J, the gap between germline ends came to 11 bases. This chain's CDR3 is CASSFWQGDTEAFF. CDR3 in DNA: TGCGCCAGCAGCTTTTGGCAGGGTGACACTGAAGCTTTCTTT.

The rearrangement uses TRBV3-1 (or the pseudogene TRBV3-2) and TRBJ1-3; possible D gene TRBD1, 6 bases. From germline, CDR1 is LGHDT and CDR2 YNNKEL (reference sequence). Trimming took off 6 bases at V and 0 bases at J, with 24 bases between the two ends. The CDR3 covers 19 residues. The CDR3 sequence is CASSPSGVSVLSSGNTIYF. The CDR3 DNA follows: TGTGCCAGCAGTCCATCAGGGGTTTCGGTCCTAAGCTCTGGAAACACCATATATTTT.

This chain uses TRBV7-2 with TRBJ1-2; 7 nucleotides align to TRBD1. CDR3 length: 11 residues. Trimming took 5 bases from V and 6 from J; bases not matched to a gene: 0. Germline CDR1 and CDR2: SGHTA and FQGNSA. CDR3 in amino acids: CASSDRDGYTF. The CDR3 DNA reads TGTGCCAGCAGCGACAGGGATGGCTACACCTTC.

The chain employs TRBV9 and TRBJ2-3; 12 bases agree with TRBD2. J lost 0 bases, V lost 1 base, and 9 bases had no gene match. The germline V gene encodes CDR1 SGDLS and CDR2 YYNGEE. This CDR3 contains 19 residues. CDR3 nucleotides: TGTGCCAGCAGCGTAATCGATGGACTAGCGGGGACTAGCACAGATACGCAGTATTTT. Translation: CASSVIDGLAGTSTDTQYF. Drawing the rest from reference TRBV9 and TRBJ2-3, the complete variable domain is DSGVTQTPKHLITATGQRVTLRCSPRSGDLSVYWYQQSLDQGLQFLIQYYNGEERAKGNILERFSAQQFPDLHSELNLSSLELGDSALYFCASSVIDGLAGTSTDTQYFGPGTRLTVL.

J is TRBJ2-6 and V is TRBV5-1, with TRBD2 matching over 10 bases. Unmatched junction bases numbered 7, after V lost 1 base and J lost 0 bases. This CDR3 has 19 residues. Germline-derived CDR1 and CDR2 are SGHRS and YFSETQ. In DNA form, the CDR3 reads TGCGCCAGCAGCTTGAGGAGAAGGACTAGCGGCTCTGGGGCCAACGTCCTGACTTTC. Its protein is CASSLRRRTSGSGANVLTF.

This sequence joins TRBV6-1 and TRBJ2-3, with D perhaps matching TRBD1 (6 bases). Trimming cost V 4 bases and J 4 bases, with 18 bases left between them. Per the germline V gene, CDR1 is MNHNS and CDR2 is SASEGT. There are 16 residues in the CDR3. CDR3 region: CASSGRDIQGSDTQYF. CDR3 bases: TGTGCCAGCAGTGGACGGGACATCCAAGGATCAGATACGCAGTATTTT.

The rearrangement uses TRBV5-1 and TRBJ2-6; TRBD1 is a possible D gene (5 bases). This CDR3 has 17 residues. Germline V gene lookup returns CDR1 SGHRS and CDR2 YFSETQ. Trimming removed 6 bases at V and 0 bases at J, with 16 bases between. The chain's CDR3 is CASTGRGWDSGANVLTF. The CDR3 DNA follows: TGCGCCAGCACCGGAAGGGGCTGGGACTCTGGGGCCAACGTCCTGACTTTC.

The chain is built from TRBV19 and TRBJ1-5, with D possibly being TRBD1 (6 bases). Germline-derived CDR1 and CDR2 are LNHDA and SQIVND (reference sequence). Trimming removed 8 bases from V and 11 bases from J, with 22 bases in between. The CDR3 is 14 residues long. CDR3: CASQYGQGSGAQHF. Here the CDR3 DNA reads TGTGCCAGTCAGTACGGTCAGGGGTCCGGGGCCCAGCATTTT.

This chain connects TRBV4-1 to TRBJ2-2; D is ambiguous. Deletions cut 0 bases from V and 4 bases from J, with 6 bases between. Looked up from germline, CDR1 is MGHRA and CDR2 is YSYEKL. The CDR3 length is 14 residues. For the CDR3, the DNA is TGCGCCAGCAGCCAAGAGAGCCTCACCGGGGAGCTGTTTTTT. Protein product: CASSQESLTGELFF.

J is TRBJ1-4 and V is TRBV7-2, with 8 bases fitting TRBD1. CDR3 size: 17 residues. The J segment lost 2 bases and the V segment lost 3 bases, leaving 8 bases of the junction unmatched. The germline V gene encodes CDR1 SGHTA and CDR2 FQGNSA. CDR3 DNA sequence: TGTGCCAGCAGCTTGCCAGGGGGCTTAGGGACTAATGAAAAACTGTTTTTT. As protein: CASSLPGGLGTNEKLFF. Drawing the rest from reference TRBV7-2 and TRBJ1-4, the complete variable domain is GAGVSQSPSNKVTEKGKDVELRCDPISGHTALYWYRQSLGQGLEFLIYFQGNSAPDKSGLPSDRFSAERTGGSVSTLTIQRTQQEDSAVYLCASSLPGGLGTNEKLFFGSGTQLSVL.